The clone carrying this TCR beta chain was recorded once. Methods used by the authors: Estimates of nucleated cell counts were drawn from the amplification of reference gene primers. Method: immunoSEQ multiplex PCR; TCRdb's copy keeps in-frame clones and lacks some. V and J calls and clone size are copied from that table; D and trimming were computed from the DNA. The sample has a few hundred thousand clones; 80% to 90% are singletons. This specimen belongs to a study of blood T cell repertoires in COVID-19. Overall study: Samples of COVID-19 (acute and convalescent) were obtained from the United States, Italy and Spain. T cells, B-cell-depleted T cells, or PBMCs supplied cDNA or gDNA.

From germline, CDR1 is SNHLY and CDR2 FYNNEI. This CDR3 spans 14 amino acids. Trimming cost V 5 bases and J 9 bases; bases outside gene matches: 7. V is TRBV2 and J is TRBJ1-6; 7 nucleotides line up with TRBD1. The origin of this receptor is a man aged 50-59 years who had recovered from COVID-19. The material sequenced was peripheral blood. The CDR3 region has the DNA TGTGCCAGCAGTTGGGACAGCGACCTTTCACCCCTCCACTTT. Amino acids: CASSWDSDLSPLHF.